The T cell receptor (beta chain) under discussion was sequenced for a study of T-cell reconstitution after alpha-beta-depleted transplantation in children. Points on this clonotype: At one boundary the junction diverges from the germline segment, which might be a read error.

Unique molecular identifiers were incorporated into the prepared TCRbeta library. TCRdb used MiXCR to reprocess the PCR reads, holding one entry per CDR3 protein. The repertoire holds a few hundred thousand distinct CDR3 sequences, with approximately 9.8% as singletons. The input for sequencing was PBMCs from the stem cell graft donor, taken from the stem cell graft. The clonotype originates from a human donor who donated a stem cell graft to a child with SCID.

CDR3 in amino acids: CATSTDLGSGVYTGELLF. The CDR3 DNA sequence: TGTGCCACCAGCACCGACCTCGGTAGCGGGGTATACACCGGGGAGCTGTTATTT. The chain has TRBV15 and TRBJ2-2; 8 bases agree with TRBD2. Germline loops: CDR1 LNHNV, CDR2 YYDKDF (reference sequence). This CDR3 comprises 18 residues.